Here is one TCR beta chain with its context. Germline V gene data show CDR1 as LNHDA and CDR2 as SQIVND (reference sequence). The V and J ends lost 4 bases and 0 bases respectively, with 13 bases between them. This CDR3 comprises 17 residues. The method was immunoSEQ multiplex PCR; TCRdb's version includes in-frame clones alone and lacks a portion of them. The sample comprises 300,000 or so clones, roughly 87% of which are singletons, and about 0.93% rests with the top ten. This entry comes from a study of blood T cell repertoires in COVID-19. Study background: The origin of the acute and convalescent COVID-19 samples was the United States, Italy and Spain.

Recruitment covered about two dozen US areas and drew participants whose ages spanned roughly 18 to 89 years. The recovered donors of Cohort 3 showed two negative PCRs, clearance, or symptom resolution. The chain combines TRBV19 with TRBJ2-6, with D possibly being TRBD1 (6 bases). This TCR was recovered from a woman aged 25-40 years who had recovered from COVID-19. The source material was PBMCs or T cells enriched from blood (not recorded which). The CDR3 DNA reads as TGTGCCAGTAGTAGAGGGACACCCAGCTCTGGGGCCAACGTCCTGACTTTC. Protein: CASSRGTPSSGANVLTF.